This is a list of T cell receptor beta chains from one sample in a study of T cells in Graves' hyperthyroidism and ophthalmopathy. TCRdb itself ran the multiplex PCR reads through MiXCR, one entry per CDR3 protein. The repertoire holds about 520,000 distinct CDR3 sequences, around 21% seen once, with 26% in the top ten. The sample was blood. The receptors derive from a man aged 18 to 30 with Graves' hyperthyroidism. CDR3s include the opening cysteine and the closing phenylalanine or tryptophan. A D gene is named only where the DNA matches it firmly. Only part of the rows carry a size: once, few, many, or a class if the clone is expanded.

>-|TRBJ2-2|-|TRBV6-1
CASSEVGGYGTGELFF
TGTGCCAGCAGTGAAGTTGGAGGGTACGGGACCGGGGAGCTGTTTTTT
>many|TRBJ1-2|TRBD1|TRBV20-1
CSAKEDRGGYTF
TGCAGTGCTAAAGAAGACAGGGGTGGCTACACCTTC
>many|TRBJ2-5|-|TRBV19
CASSFIGTGQETQYF
TGTGCCAGTAGTTTCATCGGGACGGGACAAGAGACCCAGTACTTC
>many|TRBJ2-2|-|TRBV12-3/TRBV12-4
CASRRFANTGELFF
TGTGCCAGCAGAAGGTTCGCGAACACCGGGGAGCTGTTTTTT
>few|TRBJ2-5|TRBD2|TRBV2
CASSRSGRIQETQYF
TGTGCCAGCAGTCGTAGCGGGCGAATACAAGAGACCCAGTACTTC
>few|TRBJ2-3|-|TRBV12-3/TRBV12-4
CASSLEDTQYF
TGTGCCAGCAGCCTCGAGGATACGCAGTATTTT
>many|TRBJ1-5|TRBD1|TRBV9
CASSAGQGVQPQHF
TGTGCCAGCAGCGCGGGACAGGGGGTTCAGCCCCAGCATTTT
>many|TRBJ2-7|TRBD2|TRBV6-2/TRBV6-3
CASSFTPGLRYEQYF
TGTGCCAGCAGTTTCACTCCGGGACTACGCTACGAGCAGTACTTC
>few|TRBJ2-7|TRBD2|TRBV20-1
CSARGRGGLIYEQYF
TGCAGTGCTAGAGGCCGCGGGGGGCTTATCTACGAGCAGTACTTC
>-|TRBJ1-3|-|TRBV4-1
CASSQVPWRGSGNTIYF
TGCGCCAGCAGCCAAGTACCCTGGAGGGGCTCTGGAAACACCATATATTTT
>many|TRBJ1-1|-|TRBV6-5
CATRVTSNTEAFF
TGTGCCACGCGGGTTACCTCGAACACTGAAGCTTTCTTT
>many|TRBJ2-7|-|TRBV20-1
CSAFSSNRPEQYF
TGCAGTGCTTTTAGTTCAAATCGGCCCGAGCAGTACTTC
>many|TRBJ2-7|-|TRBV6-5
CASRREGYEQYF
TGTGCCAGCAGGAGGGAAGGCTACGAGCAGTACTTC
>few|TRBJ2-7|TRBD1|TRBV7-2
CASSTTGGAISEQYF
TGTGCCAGCAGCACGACAGGGGGCGCAATTTCCGAGCAGTACTTC
>-|TRBJ1-1|TRBD1|TRBV7-3
CASSSTGAEAFF
TGTGCCAGCAGCTCGACAGGGGCCGAAGCTTTCTTT
>many|TRBJ2-2|TRBD1|TRBV27
CASRPTGDTGELFF
TGTGCCAGCAGGCCTACAGGGGACACCGGGGAGCTGTTTTTT
>few|TRBJ1-6|-|TRBV6-1
CASSQTPPSSYNSPLHF
TGTGCCAGCAGTCAGACTCCACCGAGCTCCTATAATTCACCCCTCCACTTT
>many|TRBJ1-3|-|TRBV12-3/TRBV12-4
CASSLRGIGNTIYF
TGTGCCAGCAGTTTACGCGGTATTGGAAACACCATATATTTT
>-|TRBJ1-6|-|TRBV19
CASNTPRNNSPLHF
TGTGCCAGTAATACCCCGCGGAATAATTCACCCCTCCACTTT
>many|TRBJ2-7|-|TRBV7-9
CASSLGAEYEQYF
TGTGCCAGCAGCTTGGGGGCGGAATACGAGCAGTACTTC
>few|TRBJ2-6|-|TRBV5-1
CASSSGLTSGANVLTF
TGCGCCAGCAGCTCAGGACTGACCTCTGGGGCCAACGTCCTGACTTTC
>many|TRBJ1-5|-|TRBV27
CASPRDQPQHF
TGTGCCAGCCCTCGGGATCAGCCCCAGCATTTT
>-|TRBJ2-5|TRBD1|TRBV6-2/TRBV6-3
CASSYREGQGTGSQETQYF
TGTGCCAGCAGTTATCGGGAGGGACAGGGGACGGGTTCCCAAGAGACCCAGTACTTC
>-|TRBJ2-4|-|TRBV20-1
CSARVANIQYF
TGCAGTGCTAGAGTGGCGAACATTCAGTACTTC
>many|TRBJ2-4|TRBD2|TRBV11-2
CASRLPGLAESKNIQYF
TGTGCCAGCAGGCTACCGGGACTAGCGGAAAGCAAAAACATTCAGTACTTC
>-|TRBJ1-1|TRBD1|TRBV6-1
CASSRTFGQGRTEAFF
TGTGCCAGCAGTAGAACCTTCGGACAGGGACGGACTGAAGCTTTCTTT
>many|TRBJ1-2|-|TRBV13
CASSSNGNYGYTF
TGTGCCAGCAGCTCAAACGGTAACTATGGCTACACCTTC
>few|TRBJ1-1|-|TRBV9
CASSVGLDSGGGAFF
TGTGCCAGCAGCGTTGGTTTGGACTCCGGCGGGGGGGCTTTCTTT
>many|TRBJ2-7|-|TRBV6-5
CASSFSGPGEQYF
TGTGCCAGCAGTTTCAGCGGTCCCGGCGAGCAGTACTTC
>many|TRBJ2-5|-|TRBV9
CASSVERGAKTQYF
TGTGCCAGCAGCGTAGAACGGGGGGCGAAGACCCAGTACTTC
>many|TRBJ2-3|TRBD2|TRBV20-1
CSAPSERGFGDTQYF
TGCAGTGCCCCTTCCGAGCGGGGGTTTGGAGATACGCAGTATTTT
>many|TRBJ1-2|-|TRBV15
CATSPRRMNYGYTF
TGTGCCACCAGCCCGCGGCGGATGAACTATGGCTACACCTTC
>many|TRBJ2-4|-|TRBV6-1
CASRMEGGIGGNIQYF
TGTGCCAGCAGAATGGAGGGGGGGATAGGGGGAAACATTCAGTACTTC
>many|TRBJ1-5|-|TRBV28
CASSLFAVNRQPQHF
TGTGCCAGCAGTTTATTTGCAGTTAACCGGCAGCCCCAGCATTTT
>-|TRBJ2-7|TRBD1|TRBV19
CASIPDREHEQYF
TGTGCCAGTATCCCGGACAGGGAACACGAGCAGTACTTC
>many|TRBJ1-5|-|TRBV12-3/TRBV12-4
CASSALMSNQPQHF
TGTGCCAGCAGCGCTCTCATGAGCAATCAGCCCCAGCATTTT
>many|TRBJ1-2|-|TRBV24-1
CATSDLRDGYTF
TGTGCCACCAGTGATTTGCGTGATGGCTACACCTTC
>-|TRBJ2-7|-|TRBV20-1
CSARGEWGVYYEQYF
TGCAGTGCTAGAGGGGAGTGGGGGGTGTACTACGAGCAGTACTTC
>many|TRBJ1-5|-|TRBV12-3/TRBV12-4
CASSLPSEGNQPQHF
TGTGCCAGCAGTTTGCCGTCGGAAGGCAATCAGCCCCAGCATTTT
>few|TRBJ1-1|TRBD1|TRBV11-2
CASSWDSSFGAFF
TGTGCCAGCAGCTGGGACAGCAGCTTTGGGGCTTTCTTT
>-|TRBJ2-5|-|TRBV28
CASRRGGGRETQYF
TGTGCCAGCAGACGTGGTGGGGGCCGGGAGACCCAGTACTTC
>many|TRBJ1-5|-|TRBV20-1
CSARDLPFNSGNQPQHF
TGCAGTGCTAGAGATCTTCCCTTTAACAGCGGCAATCAGCCCCAGCATTTT
>-|TRBJ2-7|-|TRBV4-1
CASSQVEDPYEQYF
TGCGCCAGCAGCCAAGTAGAAGACCCCTACGAGCAGTACTTC
>many|TRBJ1-3|-|TRBV7-8
CASSFQGGTSFGNTIYF
TGTGCCAGCAGCTTCCAAGGGGGGACATCCTTTGGAAACACCATATATTTT
>few|TRBJ2-2|-|TRBV6-1
CASSDGGFYTGELFF
TGTGCCAGCAGTGATGGGGGGTTTTACACCGGGGAGCTGTTTTTT
>many|TRBJ2-5|-|TRBV29-1
CSVEVDVSSKETQYF
TGCAGCGTTGAGGTAGATGTCAGCTCCAAAGAGACCCAGTACTTC
>many|TRBJ2-5|TRBD2|TRBV7-8
CASSFSGGGQETQYF
TGTGCCAGCAGTTTTAGCGGGGGAGGTCAAGAGACCCAGTACTTC
>many|TRBJ1-5|TRBD1|TRBV19
CASSMRGQGNQPQHF
TGTGCCAGTAGTATGAGGGGACAGGGGAATCAGCCCCAGCATTTT
>many|TRBJ1-5|TRBD1|TRBV6-6
CASSNQRLGDRLLSGNQPQHF
TGTGCCAGCAGTAACCAGCGCCTGGGGGACAGGCTCCTTTCGGGCAATCAGCCCCAGCATTTT
>many|TRBJ1-2|-|TRBV6-5
CASSYSRETGYTF
TGTGCCAGCAGTTACTCGAGGGAAACTGGCTACACCTTC
>-|TRBJ1-5|TRBD1|TRBV2
CASSGTGWGRSNQPQRF
TGTGCCAGCAGTGGGACAGGGTGGGGGCGTAGCAATCAGCCCCAGCGTTTT
>many|TRBJ2-5|TRBD2|TRBV12-3/TRBV12-4
CASSLTSGGPEETQYF
TGTGCCAGCAGTTTAACTAGCGGGGGGCCGGAAGAGACCCAGTACTTC
>-|TRBJ2-4|TRBD1|TRBV28
CASGLQGAQRNIKYF
TGTGCCAGCGGCCTACAGGGGGCGCAAAGAAACATTAAGTACTTC